This T cell receptor beta chain was observed in a study of shared clonotypes between healthy human individuals (dated by TCRdb to 2018 to 2020). In the study overall: The cohort included a few men and a couple of women between 18 and 49 years of age. For each donor, CD4 naive and CD4 memory were each given three plates, CD8 naive was given two plates, and CD8 memory was given one plate. To estimate repertoire size and how much clonotype sharing occurs between individuals, the study deeply sequenced the blood TCR repertoires of five healthy adults. To increase sequencing depth and limit assay-specific biases, TCR repertoire library preparation and sequencing were carried out by different laboratories using diverse techniques. Per donor, leukapheresis produced somewhere between about 0.9 and 9.5 billion PBMCs.

The donors were healthy, HIV-negative adults with no recently reported acute infections or vaccinations. Only Caucasian adults living in Nashville, Tennessee, USA were represented among the donors. Magnetic negative selection was used to enrich CD4+ T cells, after which naive cells were positively selected on CD45RA and the negative fraction became the memory subset. Blood was obtained by leukapheresis, after which PBMCs were separated by Ficoll-Histopaque density gradient centrifugation and cryopreserved in liquid nitrogen vapor phase. Purity and quantity of every magnetically sorted T cell population were checked by analytical flow cytometry. From each sorted fraction, genomic DNA was isolated and quantified by UV absorbance on a Nanodrop 2000c. Study-wide findings and limitations: The genetic and exposure-history diversity represented was limited by the small number of donors. Sharing across a few donors was observed for 4.5% to 6.5% of naive CD4, 3% to 3.5% of naive CD8, 2% to 2.5% of memory CD4, and about 0.38% of memory CD8 clonotypes. Clonotypes shared by all four sorted-subset donors showed higher generation probabilities than non-shared clonotypes. Only blood was sampled, and tissue TCR repertoires likely differ from those in blood. Naive subsets generally had larger estimated clonotype richness than memory subsets did. Pairwise subsampling indicated that sequencing depth was expected to affect the degree of clonotype sharing among donors. Incomplete sequencing was indicated by rarefaction of sorted-subset datasets, despite the large sequencing depth.

This clone was detected only a few times. This clone's antigen is unknown. No base qualities exist here, and no much larger clone lies one base off it. In the germline V gene, CDR1 corresponds to SGHRS and CDR2 to YFSETQ. Reading from cysteine to phenylalanine, the CDR3 counts 13 amino acids. This entry keeps only the CDR3 DNA: 39 bases, framed from base 1. V is pared back by 4 bases and J by 1 base, with 8 bases lying between the germline termini. Using the deep immunoSEQ assay, TCR CDR3 regions were amplified from genomic DNA by multiplex PCR. For each cell subset, the extracted genomic DNA was distributed evenly across all wells of several immunoSEQ 96-well plates, and each plate served as one replicate. Each replicate PCR for sorted subsets received around 0.2 ug genomic DNA, equal to about 29,000 T cell genomes. Purified libraries were measured with a Qubit 3.0 fluorometer, size-checked on a Bioanalyzer 2100, and measured again with the KAPA Library Quantification kit. Every immunoSEQ 96-well plate was sequenced on a dedicated single-read 150-cycle Illumina NextSeq 550 flow cell. Per the original workflow: Because only junctional sequences without quality scores were contained in the immunoSEQ output, filtering matching that applied to full-length reads could not be performed. To assign V/J genes and CDR3, sequences were annotated using PyIR, a Python wrapper for IgBLAST v1.9, with IMGT germline references. Reads were filtered out if the reads had weak V/J assignments (E-value above 1e-6), no CDR3, stop codons, out-of-frame junctions, or ambiguous translated residues. V3J clonotypes were defined as sequences sharing an identical inferred V gene, J gene, and CDR3 amino acid sequence. Percentage overlap between repertoires was calculated by dividing the number of shared unique clonotypes by the size of the smaller repertoire. RTK rarefaction, the Chao1 estimator, and Recon v2.1 estimates of unobserved clonotypes were used to assess repertoire richness. For all TCRbeta clonotypes obtained by the gDNA method from a few donors, generation probabilities were computed with OLGA. TCRdb re-hosts the immuneACCESS table, in-frame sequences only. Its copies lack some clones; in the studies checked, an unresolved V gene accounts for under half of them, and the cause for the rest is not known. V and J calls and clone size are given by that table; D and trimming were obtained from the DNA. This sample gives more than 900,000 clones in total; about four fifths of them show up just once. Of the sample, more than 0.55% is held by the ten largest clones.

The sequenced sample was memory CD4+ T cells from PBMCs. The cell subset or site label for this specimen denotes: CD45RA-negative fraction. The chain was built from TRBV5-1 and TRBJ1-1; TRBD1 is possibly the D segment (6 matching bases). The TCR was taken from a man aged 18 to 35 in good health. Some clones in this sample may be carry-over from other donors' samples. CDR3 protein: CASSVGQNTEAFF. The nucleotides are TGCGCCAGCAGCGTGGGACAGAACACTGAAGCTTTCTTT.